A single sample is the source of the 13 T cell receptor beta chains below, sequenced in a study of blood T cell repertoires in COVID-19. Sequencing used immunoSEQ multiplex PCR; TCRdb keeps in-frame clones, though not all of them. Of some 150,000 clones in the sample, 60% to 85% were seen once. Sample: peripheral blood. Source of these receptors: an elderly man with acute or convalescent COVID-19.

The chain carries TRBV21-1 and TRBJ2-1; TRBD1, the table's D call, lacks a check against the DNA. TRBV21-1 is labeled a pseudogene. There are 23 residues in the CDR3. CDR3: CASSKALGRHSGTGVNSYNEQFF. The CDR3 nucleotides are TGTGCCAGCAGCAAAGCGCTAGGGCGACACTCCGGGACAGGGGTAAACTCCTACAATGAGCAGTTCTTC.

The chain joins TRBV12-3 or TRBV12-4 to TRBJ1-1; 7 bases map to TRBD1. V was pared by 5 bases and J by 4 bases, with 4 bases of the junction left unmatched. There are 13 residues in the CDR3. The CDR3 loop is CASSQGVFTEAFF. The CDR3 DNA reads TGTGCCAGCAGTCAGGGGGTCTTCACTGAAGCTTTCTTT.

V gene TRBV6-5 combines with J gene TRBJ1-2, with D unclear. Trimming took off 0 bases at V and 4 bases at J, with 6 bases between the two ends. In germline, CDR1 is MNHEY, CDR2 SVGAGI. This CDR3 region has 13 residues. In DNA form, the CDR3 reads TGTGCCAGCAGTTACTCTACAAGCTATGGCTACACCTTC. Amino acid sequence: CASSYSTSYGYTF.

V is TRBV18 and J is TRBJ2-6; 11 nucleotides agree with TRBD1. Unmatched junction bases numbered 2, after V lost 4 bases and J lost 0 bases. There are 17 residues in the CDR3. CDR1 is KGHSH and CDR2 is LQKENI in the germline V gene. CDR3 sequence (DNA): TGTGCCAGCTCACAAGGGACAGGGGGCTCTGGGGCCAACGTCCTGACTTTC. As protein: CASSQGTGGSGANVLTF.

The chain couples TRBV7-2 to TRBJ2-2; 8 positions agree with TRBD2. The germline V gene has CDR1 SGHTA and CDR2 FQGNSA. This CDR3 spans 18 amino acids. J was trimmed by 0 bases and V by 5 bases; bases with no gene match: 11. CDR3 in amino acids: CASSPQGRGAANTGELFF. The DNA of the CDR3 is TGTGCCAGCAGCCCCCAGGGGCGGGGGGCTGCGAACACCGGGGAGCTGTTTTTT.

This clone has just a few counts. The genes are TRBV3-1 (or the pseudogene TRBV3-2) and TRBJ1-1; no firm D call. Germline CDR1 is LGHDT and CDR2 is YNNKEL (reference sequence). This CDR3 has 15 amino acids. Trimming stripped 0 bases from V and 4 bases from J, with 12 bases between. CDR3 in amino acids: CASSQDYEVFTEAFF. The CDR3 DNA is TGTGCCAGCAGCCAAGATTACGAGGTTTTCACTGAAGCTTTCTTT.

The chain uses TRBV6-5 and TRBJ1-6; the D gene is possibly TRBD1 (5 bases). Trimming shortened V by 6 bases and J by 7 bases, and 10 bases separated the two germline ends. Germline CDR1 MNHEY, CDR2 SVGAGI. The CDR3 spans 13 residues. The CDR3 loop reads CASRDILNSPLHF. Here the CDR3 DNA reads TGTGCCAGCAGGGACATCTTAAATTCACCCCTCCACTTT.

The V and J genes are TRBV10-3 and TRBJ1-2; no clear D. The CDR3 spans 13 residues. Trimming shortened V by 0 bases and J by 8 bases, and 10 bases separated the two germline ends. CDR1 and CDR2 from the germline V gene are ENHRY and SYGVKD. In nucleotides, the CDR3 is TGTGCCATCAGTGAGTCGGCCGCTCGAGGCTACACCTTC. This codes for CAISESAARGYTF.

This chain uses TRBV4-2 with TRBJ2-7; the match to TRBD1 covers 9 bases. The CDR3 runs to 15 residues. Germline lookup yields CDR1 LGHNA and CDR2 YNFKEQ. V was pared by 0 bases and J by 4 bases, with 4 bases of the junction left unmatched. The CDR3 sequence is CASSQDWTGEYEQYF. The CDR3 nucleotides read TGTGCCAGCAGCCAAGACTGGACAGGGGAATACGAGCAGTACTTC.

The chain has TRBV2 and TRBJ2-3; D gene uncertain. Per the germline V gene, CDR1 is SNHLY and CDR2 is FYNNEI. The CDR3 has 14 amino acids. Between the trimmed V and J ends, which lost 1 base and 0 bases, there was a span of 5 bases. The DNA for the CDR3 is TGTGCCAGCAGTGAAGTCCGGAGCACAGATACGCAGTATTTT. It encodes CASSEVRSTDTQYF.

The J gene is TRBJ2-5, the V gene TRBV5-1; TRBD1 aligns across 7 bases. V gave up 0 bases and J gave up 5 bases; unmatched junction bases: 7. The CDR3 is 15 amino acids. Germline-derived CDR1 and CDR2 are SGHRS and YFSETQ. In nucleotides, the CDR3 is TGCGCCAGCAGCTTGGCTACAGGGGCTACGGAGACCCAGTACTTC. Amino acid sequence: CASSLATGATETQYF. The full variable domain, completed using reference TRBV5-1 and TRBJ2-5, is KAGVTQTPRYLIKTRGQQVTLSCSPISGHRSVSWYQQTPGQGLQFLFEYFSETQRNKGNFPGRFSGRQFSNSRSEMNVSTLELGDSALYLCASSLATGATETQYFGPGTRLLVL.

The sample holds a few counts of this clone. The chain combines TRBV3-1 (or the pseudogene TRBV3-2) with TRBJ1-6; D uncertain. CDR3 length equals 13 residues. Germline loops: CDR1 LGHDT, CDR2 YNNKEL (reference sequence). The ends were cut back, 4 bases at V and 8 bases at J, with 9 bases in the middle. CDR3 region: CASSPRLYSPLHF. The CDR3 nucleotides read TGTGCCAGCAGCCCGCGACTGTATTCACCCCTCCACTTT.

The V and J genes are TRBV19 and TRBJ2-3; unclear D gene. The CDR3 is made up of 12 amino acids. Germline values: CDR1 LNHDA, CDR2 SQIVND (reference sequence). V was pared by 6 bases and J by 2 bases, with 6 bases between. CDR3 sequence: CASSLNTDTQYF. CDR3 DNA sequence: TGTGCCAGTAGCCTTAACACAGATACGCAGTATTTT.